This is a list of T cell receptor beta chains from one sample in a study of identical twins. Via MiXCR, TCRdb re-called the 5' RACE reads, giving one row per CDR3 protein. The sample lists about 720,000 distinct CDR3 sequences; around 8.3% were seen once. This sample also belongs to another study, concerning yellow fever vaccine responses in identical twins.

Sequencing input: PBMCs. The receptors come from a woman between 18 and 29 years old in good health. Each CDR3 is given without its conserved first and last residue.

>TRBV12-3/TRBV12-4|TRBJ2-7
ASSLQGSEQY
>TRBV6-2/TRBV6-3|TRBJ2-7
ASSYMLVNSYEQY
>TRBV15|TRBJ1-2
ATSREGGNGYT
>TRBV3-1|TRBJ1-6
ASSQMTHNSPLH
>TRBV28|TRBJ2-1
ASSFDGTSSYNEQF
>TRBV20-1|TRBJ2-7
SARELGAYEQY
>TRBV7-8|TRBJ2-1
ASSFGGADEQF
>TRBV10-3|TRBJ2-7
AIRGTSDSYEQY
>TRBV11-2|TRBJ2-7
VSSGTSGSDEQY
>TRBV12-3/TRBV12-4|TRBJ1-2
ASSPDRNSGYT
>TRBV28|TRBJ1-3
ASSPLRGAGNTIY
>TRBV15|TRBJ2-1
ATMAGTGIYNEQF
>TRBV9|TRBJ2-7
ASSGRAQETRH
>TRBV12-3/TRBV12-4|TRBJ2-3
ASSPPGQGRDTQY
>TRBV20-1|TRBJ2-5
SASTDRGLETQY
>TRBV6-2/TRBV6-3|TRBJ2-1
ASSYQKISSYNEQF
>TRBV13|TRBJ2-5
ASSRTSGVAVQETQY
>TRBV6-5|TRBJ2-2
ASTNPTGELF
>TRBV5-1|TRBJ1-6
ASSKDNSPLH
>TRBV7-8|TRBJ2-7
ASSSTGFFSYEQY
>TRBV3-1|TRBJ2-3
ASSQATSRPAQY
>TRBV5-1|TRBJ2-3
ASSSGHRFTDTQY
>TRBV6-5|TRBJ2-5
ASSYPPIMTETQY
>TRBV20-1|TRBJ1-5
SARGGQGGRYNQPQH
>TRBV3-1|TRBJ2-3
ASSQDYSDTQY
>TRBV19|TRBJ2-4
ASSPGLAGASAKNIQY
>TRBV28|TRBJ2-7
ASRTGGKEQY
>TRBV11-2|TRBJ2-2
ASSQGLVNTGELF
>TRBV20-1|TRBJ2-1
SARDRNSTYQF
>TRBV29-1|TRBJ2-7
SVSPGQGAYEQY
>TRBV7-9|TRBJ2-7
ASSSPGLAGFEQY
>TRBV20-1|TRBJ2-4
SATTPGTVDLNIQY
>TRBV5-1|TRBJ1-6
ASSLGDRGNSPLH
>TRBV20-1|TRBJ2-7
SARDLRGIRPEPYEQY
>TRBV12-3/TRBV12-4|TRBJ2-4
ASSTGLVNIQY
>TRBV24-1|TRBJ2-5
ATSCLIAGEVETQY
>TRBV28|TRBJ2-3
ASSSGQVSDTQY
>TRBV4-1|TRBJ2-1
ASSRLAGGSNEQF
>TRBV5-1|TRBJ2-5
ASSSALSGGHQETQY
>TRBV11-3|TRBJ2-3
ASSFLAGGYLKADTQY
>TRBV27|TRBJ2-7
ASSLGGTGKQY
>TRBV20-1|TRBJ1-4
SAVQISREKLF
>TRBV12-3/TRBV12-4|TRBJ2-3
ASSLAGRREPTDTQY
>TRBV28|TRBJ2-1
ASSHRDSWYNEQF
>TRBV7-8|TRBJ2-7
ASSLAGTIYEQY
>TRBV6-2/TRBV6-3|TRBJ1-1
ASSDPRPDMNTEAF
>TRBV7-9|TRBJ1-2
ASSLGSTASGYGYT
>TRBV7-9|TRBJ1-4
ASSGRGGLEKLF
>TRBV10-3|TRBJ2-3
ATRTSTDTQY
>TRBV7-2|TRBJ2-3
ASSSSGTSGRTQY